The T cell receptor beta chain under discussion was sequenced for a study of T-cell memory formation after mild COVID-19. Looked up from germline, CDR1 is LGHDT and CDR2 is YNNKEL (reference sequence). Trimming removed 3 bases from V and 4 bases from J, with 6 bases in between. This CDR3 contains 12 residues. TCR alpha and TCR beta cDNA libraries with sample barcodes and UMIs came from 5'RACE using constant-segment primers. Each CDR3 protein is one row after TCRdb ran MiXCR on the 5' RACE reads. The repertoire holds about 350,000 distinct CDR3 sequences, with 20% to 25% as singletons. In its sample, this clonotype was seen a few times.

This chain uses TRBV3-1 with TRBJ1-1, with no clear D. The source material was PBMCs or a T cell subset sorted from them (not recorded which). This clonotype originated in a man aged 18 to 29 who had mild COVID-19 (a few samples of this study predate the infection). Cell type and time point are not known. CDR3 loop: CASSQSFTEAFF. In DNA form, the CDR3 reads TGTGCCAGCAGCCAGTCATTCACTGAAGCTTTCTTT.